This T cell receptor (beta chain) was profiled in a study of cytomegalovirus exposure and HLA in healthy donors. V dropped 2 bases and J dropped 6; count of bases not matched to a gene: 6. Germline values: CDR1 GTSNPN, CDR2 SVGIG (reference sequence). The CDR3 has 15 residues. The PCR ran on 60 Vbeta and 13 Jbeta primers. Method: immunoSEQ multiplex PCR; TCRdb's copy keeps in-frame clones and lacks some. Found here are fewer than 200,000 clones, around three quarters of them singletons; the top ten hold about 0.63%. Sample: PBMCs. The source is a boy aged 10-17 years in good health and CMV-seronegative. The chain combines TRBV30 with TRBJ2-2; 10 bases map to TRBD1. The CDR3 DNA follows: TGTGCCTGGAGTTTGGACAGGGGGATCGCCGGGGAGCTGTTTTTT. It specifies CAWSLDRGIAGELFF. Complete variable domain (other parts from reference TRBV30 and TRBJ2-2): SQTIHQWPATLVQPVGSPLSLECTVEGTSNPNLYWYRQAAGRGLQLLFYSVGIGQISSEVPQNLSASRPQDRQFILSSKKLLLSDSGFYLCAWSLDRGIAGELFFGEGSRLTVL.